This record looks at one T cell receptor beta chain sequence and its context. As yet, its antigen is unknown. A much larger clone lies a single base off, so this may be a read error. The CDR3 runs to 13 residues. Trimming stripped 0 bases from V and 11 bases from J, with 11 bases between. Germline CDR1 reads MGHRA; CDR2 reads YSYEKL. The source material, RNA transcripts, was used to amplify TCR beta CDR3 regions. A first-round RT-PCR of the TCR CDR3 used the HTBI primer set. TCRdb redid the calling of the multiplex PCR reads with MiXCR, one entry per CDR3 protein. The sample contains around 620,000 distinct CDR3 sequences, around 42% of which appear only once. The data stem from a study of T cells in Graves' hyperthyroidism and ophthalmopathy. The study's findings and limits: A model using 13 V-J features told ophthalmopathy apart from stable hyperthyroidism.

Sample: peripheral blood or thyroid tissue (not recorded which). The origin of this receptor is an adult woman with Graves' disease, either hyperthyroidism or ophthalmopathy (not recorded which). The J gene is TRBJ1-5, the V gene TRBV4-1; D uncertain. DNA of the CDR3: TGCGCCAGCAGCCAAGATTCACGAGCGTCCCAGCATTTT. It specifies CASSQDSRASQHF.